The 13 T cell receptor beta chains listed next were all sequenced from one sample in a study of blood T cell repertoires in COVID-19. TCRdb's table, derived via immunoSEQ multiplex PCR, lists solely in-frame clones and lacks some. The profile shows 150,000 to 250,000 clones, 75% to 85% of them singletons. Sequencing input: peripheral blood. The receptors shown here come from a woman in her thirties or forties with COVID-19, enrolled during active disease.

This clone showed up just a few times. The V and J genes are TRBV3-1 (or the pseudogene TRBV3-2) and TRBJ1-5, with 8 bases that match TRBD1. J lost 9 bases, V lost 2 bases, and 6 bases had no gene match. Germline CDR1 reads LGHDT; CDR2 reads YNNKEL (reference sequence). The CDR3 extends over 14 amino acids. For the CDR3, the DNA is TGTGCCAGCAGCCAAATGGGACAGGCGTCGCCCCAGCATTTT. Amino acids: CASSQMGQASPQHF.

V usage is TRBV15 and J usage is TRBJ1-4; 9 positions agree with TRBD1. CDR1 and CDR2 (germline): LNHNV, YYDKDF (reference sequence). The CDR3 contains 20 residues. J gave up 0 bases and V 3 bases, and 14 bases lay outside the gene matches. The CDR3 here is CATSRLDRGPKIATNEKLFF. The DNA for the CDR3 is TGTGCCACCAGCAGGTTGGACAGGGGACCTAAGATTGCAACTAATGAAAAACTGTTTTTT.

This chain connects TRBV5-6 to TRBJ2-1; 9 nucleotides line up with TRBD2. This CDR3 region has 16 residues. Germline V gene lookup returns CDR1 SGHDT and CDR2 YYEEEE. V was clipped by 1 base and J by 3 bases; unmatched bases: 5. DNA for the CDR3: TGTGCCAGCAGCTTGTCGGCGGGAGGGCACTACAATGAGCAGTTCTTC. It specifies CASSLSAGGHYNEQFF.

The V gene is TRBV5-8, the J gene TRBJ1-1; the D gene is possibly TRBD1 (6 bases). V gave up 4 bases and J gave up 0 bases, with 13 bases separating them. The CDR3 sequence is 15 residues long. The germline V gene encodes CDR1 SGHTS and CDR2 YDEGEE. CDR3 nucleotide sequence: TGTGCCAGCAGCCTCGGACAGATCATGAACACTGAAGCTTTCTTT. Translating it yields CASSLGQIMNTEAFF.

The rearrangement uses TRBV6-2 or TRBV6-3 and TRBJ2-2; TRBD1 matches 7 bases. Unmatched junction bases numbered 6, after V lost 5 bases and J lost 0 bases. This CDR3 contains 16 residues. Germline CDR1 and CDR2: MNHEY and SVGEGT. CDR3 region: CASSIRGGTNTGELFF. In nucleotides, the CDR3 is TGTGCCAGCAGTATTAGAGGGGGCACGAACACCGGGGAGCTGTTTTTT.

This clone was observed a single time. The rearrangement uses TRBV2 and TRBJ1-1; no clear D gene. CDR3 size: 13 residues. Trimming took 7 bases from V and 1 from J, leaving 10 bases between them. Germline-derived CDR1 and CDR2 are SNHLY and FYNNEI. Here the CDR3 DNA reads TGTGCCAGCACGGCGGAGTGGAACACTGAAGCTTTCTTT. Encoded protein: CASTAEWNTEAFF.

The V and J genes are TRBV5-1 and TRBJ2-5; 10 positions agree with TRBD2. With 2 bases clipped from V and 3 bases from J, the junction kept 1 base outside the gene matches. This CDR3 comprises 14 residues. Per the germline V gene, CDR1 is SGHRS and CDR2 is YFSETQ. The DNA for the CDR3 is TGCGCCAGCAGCTTCGGACTAGCGGAAGAGACCCAGTACTTC. This codes for CASSFGLAEETQYF.

The V gene is TRBV10-3, the J gene TRBJ1-2, with TRBD1 identical over 8 bases. The CDR3 totals 14 residues. Unmatched junction bases numbered 9, after V lost 11 bases and J lost 1 base. Germline-derived CDR1 and CDR2 are ENHRY and SYGVKD. The CDR3 DNA follows: TGTGCCTCCTCCCCGACAGGGGTTAACTATGGCTACACCTTC. This translates into CASSPTGVNYGYTF.

The chain links TRBV9 to TRBJ2-6, with 8 bases that match TRBD1. Trimming removed 3 bases from V and 0 bases from J; junction bases left unmatched: 5. The germline gives CDR1 SGDLS, CDR2 YYNGEE. The CDR3 is 17 amino acids. For the CDR3, the DNA is TGTGCCAGCAGCGCAAACAGGGGGATCTCTGGGGCCAACGTCCTGACTTTC. It specifies CASSANRGISGANVLTF.

On this clone itself: Germline is not matched at one junction end, which may reflect a read error. The gene calls are TRBV7-2 and TRBJ1-2; D is perhaps TRBD1 (5 bases). The CDR3 runs to 14 residues. The germline V gene encodes CDR1 SGHTA and CDR2 FQGNSA. CDR3 coding DNA: TGTGCCAGCAGCTTAGCGGGGCTGGGTAGCCCATGGGACTTC. Translated: CASSLAGLGSPWDF.

This clone appeared many times. CDR3 bases: TGCGCCAGCAGCTCGGGACTAGCGGGTTCAGATACGCAGTATTTT. It is translated as CASSSGLAGSDTQYF. The chain has TRBV5-1 and TRBJ2-3, with TRBD2 matching 12 bases. The CDR3 loop spans 15 amino acids. Germline V gene lookup returns CDR1 SGHRS and CDR2 YFSETQ. The trim removed 3 bases at V and 4 bases at J, leaving 3 bases unmatched.

This clone showed up just once. V and J are TRBV27 and TRBJ1-2; 10 nucleotides match TRBD1. Germline values: CDR1 MNHEY, CDR2 SMNVEV (reference sequence). The CDR3 is 15 amino acids. Trimming cost V 1 base and J 5 bases; bases outside gene matches: 4. CDR3 nucleotide sequence: TGTGCCAGCAGTTTATACCCGGGACAGGGGTATGGCTACACCTTC. Residues: CASSLYPGQGYGYTF.

To note about this clone: The conserved phenylalanine or tryptophan normally closing the CDR3 is absent here, so this likely arose from a read error. Because the CDR3's place on the DNA is in doubt, the DNA is left out and the CDR3 is given as listed by TCRdb. The gene calls are TRBV7-9 and TRBJ1-5. The CDR3 numbers 9 amino acids, ends counted. The germline CDR1 and CDR2 sequences are SEHNR and FQNEAQ (reference sequence). Here the CDR3 reads CASISGGKI.